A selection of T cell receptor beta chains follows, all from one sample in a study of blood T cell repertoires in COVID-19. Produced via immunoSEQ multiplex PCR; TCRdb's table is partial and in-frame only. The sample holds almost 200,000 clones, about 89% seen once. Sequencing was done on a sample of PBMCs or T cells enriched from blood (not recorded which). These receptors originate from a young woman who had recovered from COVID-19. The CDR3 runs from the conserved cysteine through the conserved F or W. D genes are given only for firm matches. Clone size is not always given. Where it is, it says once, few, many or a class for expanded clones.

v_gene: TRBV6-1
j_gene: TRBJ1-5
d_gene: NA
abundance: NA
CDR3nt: TGTGCCAGCAGTGAAGATGGTAGCTCCCCTTATCAGCCCCAGCATTTT
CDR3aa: CASSEDGSSPYQPQHF

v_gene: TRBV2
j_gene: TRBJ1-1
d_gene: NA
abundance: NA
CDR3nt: TGTGCCAGCAGCGGGCCAGGGGTGGATGACACTGAAGCTTTCTTT
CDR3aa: CASSGPGVDDTEAFF

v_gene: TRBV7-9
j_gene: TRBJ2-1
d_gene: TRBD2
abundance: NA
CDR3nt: TGTGCCAGCAGCTTAGGGCGCGGGGGGACTAATGAGCAGTTCTTC
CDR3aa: CASSLGRGGTNEQFF

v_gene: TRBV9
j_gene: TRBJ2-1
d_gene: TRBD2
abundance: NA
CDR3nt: TGTGCCAGCAGCCCTAGCGGGGGGCCATTTGAGCAGTTCTTC
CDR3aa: CASSPSGGPFEQFF

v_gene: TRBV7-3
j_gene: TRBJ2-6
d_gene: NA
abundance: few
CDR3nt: TGTGCCAGCAGGTCCGGGGGCTCTGGGGCCAACGTCCTGACTTTC
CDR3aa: CASRSGGSGANVLTF

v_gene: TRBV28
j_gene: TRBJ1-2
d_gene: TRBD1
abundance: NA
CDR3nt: TGTGCCAGCGGCCGGGGACAGGGACCTGGCTACACCTTC
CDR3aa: CASGRGQGPGYTF

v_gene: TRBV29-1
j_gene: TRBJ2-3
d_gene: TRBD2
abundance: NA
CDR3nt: TGCAGCCATACGGGGGGAGTTAGCACAGATACGCAGTATTTT
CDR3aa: CSHTGGVSTDTQYF

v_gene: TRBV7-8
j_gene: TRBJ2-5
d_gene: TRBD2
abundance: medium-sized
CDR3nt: TGTGCCAGCAGCTTAGAGGGACTAGTAAAGGTGACCCAGTACTTC
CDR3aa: CASSLEGLVKVTQYF

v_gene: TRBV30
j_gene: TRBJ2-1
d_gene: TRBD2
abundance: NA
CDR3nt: TGTGCCTGGAGTCCTCGTGGGAGGGGAAATGCCTACAATGAGCAGTTCTTC
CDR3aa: CAWSPRGRGNAYNEQFF

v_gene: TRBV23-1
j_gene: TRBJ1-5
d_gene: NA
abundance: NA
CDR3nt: TGCGCCAGCAGTCAATCGATCAGACAGATCAATCAGCCCCAGCATTTT
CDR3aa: CASSQSIRQINQPQHF

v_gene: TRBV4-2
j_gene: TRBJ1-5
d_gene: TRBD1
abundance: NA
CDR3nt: TGTGCCAGCAGCCTCGGGACAGATCAGCCCCAGCATTTT
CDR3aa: CASSLGTDQPQHF

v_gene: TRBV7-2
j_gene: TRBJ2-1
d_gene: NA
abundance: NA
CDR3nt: TGTGCCAGCAGCACCCAAGGGGGGGTCCATGAGCAGTTCTTC
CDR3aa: CASSTQGGVHEQFF

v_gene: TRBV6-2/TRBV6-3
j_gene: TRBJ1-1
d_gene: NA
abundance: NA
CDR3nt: TGTGCCAGCAGTTACCCAACTGGTCGAATGAACACTGAAGCTTTCTTT
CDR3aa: CASSYPTGRMNTEAFF

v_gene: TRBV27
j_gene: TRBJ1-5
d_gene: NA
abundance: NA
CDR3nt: TGTGCCAGCAGTAATCCTACGACGGGACTGGGGACTGCGGAAGGTCAGCCCCAGCATTTT
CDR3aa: CASSNPTTGLGTAEGQPQHF

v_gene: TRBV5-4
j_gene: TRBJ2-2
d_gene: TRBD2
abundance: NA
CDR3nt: TGTGCCAGCAGCTTGGTGGCGGGGGGGCACACCGGGGAGCTGTTTTTT
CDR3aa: CASSLVAGGHTGELFF

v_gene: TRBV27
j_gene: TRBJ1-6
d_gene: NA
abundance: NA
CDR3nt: TGTGCCAGCAGTTACAGGTTCAGCGAGTATAATTCACCCCTCCACTTT
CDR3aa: CASSYRFSEYNSPLHF

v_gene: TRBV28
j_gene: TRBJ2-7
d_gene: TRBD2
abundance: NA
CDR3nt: TGTGCCAGCAGTTTAAGACTAGCGGGGGGGCCGAAGAACGAGCAGTACTTC
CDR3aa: CASSLRLAGGPKNEQYF

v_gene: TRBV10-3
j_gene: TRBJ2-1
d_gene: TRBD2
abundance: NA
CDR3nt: TGTGCCATCAGTGATTTAGCGGGGGAAGTCAATGAGCAGTTCTTC
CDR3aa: CAISDLAGEVNEQFF

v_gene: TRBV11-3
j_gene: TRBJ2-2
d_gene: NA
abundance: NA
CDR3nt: TGTGCCAGCAGCTTATACGGGGGGAACACCGGGGAGCTGTTTTTT
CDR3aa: CASSLYGGNTGELFF

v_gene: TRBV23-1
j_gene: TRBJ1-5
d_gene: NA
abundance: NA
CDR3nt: TGCGCCAGCAGTCAATCGACCCGGGAGGATGGCAATCAGCCCCAGCATTTT
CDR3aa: CASSQSTREDGNQPQHF

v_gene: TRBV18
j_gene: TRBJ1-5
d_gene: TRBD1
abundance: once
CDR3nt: TGTGCCAGCTCAATCGGGACAGACGATCAGCCCCAGCATTTT
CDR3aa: CASSIGTDDQPQHF

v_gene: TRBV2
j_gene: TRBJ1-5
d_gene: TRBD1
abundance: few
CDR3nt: TGTGCCAGCAGCGGGCCTTGGACAGGAAATCAGCCCCAGCATTTT
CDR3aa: CASSGPWTGNQPQHF

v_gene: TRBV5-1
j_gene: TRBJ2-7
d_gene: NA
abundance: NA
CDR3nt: TGCGCCAGCAGCTTGGGGGGGCCTCGGTACGAGCAGTACTTC
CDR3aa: CASSLGGPRYEQYF

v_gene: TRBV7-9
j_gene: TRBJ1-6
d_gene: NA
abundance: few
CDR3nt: TGTGCCAGCTCAGGGGACGGGAATAATTCACCCCTCCACTTT
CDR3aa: CASSGDGNNSPLHF

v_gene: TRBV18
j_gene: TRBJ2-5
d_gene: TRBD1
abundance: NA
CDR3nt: TGTGCCAGCTCACGTAACAGGGGGGAGACCCAGTACTTC
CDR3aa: CASSRNRGETQYF

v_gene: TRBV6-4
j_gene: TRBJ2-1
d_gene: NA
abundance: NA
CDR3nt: TGTGCCAGCAGCAACGACTTACACAATGAGCAGTTCTTC
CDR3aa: CASSNDLHNEQFF

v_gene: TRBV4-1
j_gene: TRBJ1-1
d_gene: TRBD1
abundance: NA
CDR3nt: TGCGCCAGCAGCCAGCTTGGACAGGAAAGATTGAACACTGAAGCTTTCTTT
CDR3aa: CASSQLGQERLNTEAFF

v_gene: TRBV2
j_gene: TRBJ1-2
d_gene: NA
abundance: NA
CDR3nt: TGTGCCAGCACCCAGTGGAACTATGGCTACACCTTC
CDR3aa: CASTQWNYGYTF

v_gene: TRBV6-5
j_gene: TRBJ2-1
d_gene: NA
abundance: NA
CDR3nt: TGTGCCAGCAGTCTTGGGGGGAGAGTCTACAATGAGCAGTTCTTC
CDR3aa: CASSLGGRVYNEQFF

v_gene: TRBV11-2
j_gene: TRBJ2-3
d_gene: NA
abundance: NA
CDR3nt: TGTGCCAGCAGCTTAGCTAGCAGGCACACAGATACGCAGTATTTT
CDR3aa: CASSLASRHTDTQYF

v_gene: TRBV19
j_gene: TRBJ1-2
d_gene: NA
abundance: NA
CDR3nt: TGTGCCAGTAGCCTTCAGGTCGGGAGCTGGGGCTACACCTTC
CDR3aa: CASSLQVGSWGYTF

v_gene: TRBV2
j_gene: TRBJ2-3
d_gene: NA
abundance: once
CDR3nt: TGTGCCAGCCGGTACGGTGCGGGGCCAGATACGCAGTATTTT
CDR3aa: CASRYGAGPDTQYF

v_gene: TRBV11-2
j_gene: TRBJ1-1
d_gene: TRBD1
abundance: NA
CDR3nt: TGTGCCAGCAGCGTCGTGGGACAGGACTTCTTGGGTGCTTTCTTT
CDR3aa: CASSVVGQDFLGAFF

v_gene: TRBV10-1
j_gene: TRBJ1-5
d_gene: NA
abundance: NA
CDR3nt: TGCGCCAGCAGATCACAGGGTCGGGATCAGCCCCAGCATTTT
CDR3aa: CASRSQGRDQPQHF

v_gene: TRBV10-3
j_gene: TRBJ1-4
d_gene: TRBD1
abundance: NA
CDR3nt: TGTGCCATCAGTGAGTCACGGGACAGGGTCCCCACAACTAATGAAAAACTGTTTTTT
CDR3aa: CAISESRDRVPTTNEKLFF

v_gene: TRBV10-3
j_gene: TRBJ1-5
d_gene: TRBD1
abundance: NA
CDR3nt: TGTGCCATCAGTCCGGGACAGGGGTATCAGCCCCAGCATTTT
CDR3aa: CAISPGQGYQPQHF

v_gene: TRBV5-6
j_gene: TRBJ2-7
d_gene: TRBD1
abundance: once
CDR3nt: TGTGCCAGCAGCTTCCGACAGGGGGCCTTCTACGAGCAGTACTTC
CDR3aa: CASSFRQGAFYEQYF

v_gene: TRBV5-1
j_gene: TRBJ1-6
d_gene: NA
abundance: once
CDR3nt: TGCGCCAGCAGCGAGTCTAGCTCCTATAATTCACCCCTCCACTTT
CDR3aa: CASSESSSYNSPLHF

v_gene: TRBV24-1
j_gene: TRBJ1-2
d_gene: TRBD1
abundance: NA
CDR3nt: TGTGCCACCAGTGATCCCGCCGGCCCAGGACAGGGGGCGTATGGCTACACCTTC
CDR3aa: CATSDPAGPGQGAYGYTF

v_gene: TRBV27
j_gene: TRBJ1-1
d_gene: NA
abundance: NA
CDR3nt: TGTGCCAGCAGTTTGGCCAGGATGAACACTGAAGCTTTCTTT
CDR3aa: CASSLARMNTEAFF